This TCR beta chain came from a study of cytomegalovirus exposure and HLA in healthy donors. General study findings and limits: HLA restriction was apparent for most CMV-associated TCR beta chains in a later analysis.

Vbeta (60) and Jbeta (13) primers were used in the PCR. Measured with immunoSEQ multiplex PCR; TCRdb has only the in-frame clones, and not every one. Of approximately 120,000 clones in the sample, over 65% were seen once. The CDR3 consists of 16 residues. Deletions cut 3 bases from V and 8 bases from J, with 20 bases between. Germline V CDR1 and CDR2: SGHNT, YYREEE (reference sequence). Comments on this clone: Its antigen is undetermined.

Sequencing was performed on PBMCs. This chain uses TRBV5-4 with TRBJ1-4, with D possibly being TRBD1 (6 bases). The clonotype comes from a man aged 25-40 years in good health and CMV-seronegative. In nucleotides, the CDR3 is TGTGCCAGCAGCTGGGGAGACAGGTTTCGTGGGGAAAAACTGTTTTTT. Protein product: CASSWGDRFRGEKLFF.